The clone carrying this T cell receptor (beta chain) was seen many times. Time point in this sample: longitudinal time-point 3. This entry belongs to a study of neurological immune-mediated disorders. Trimming took off 5 bases at V and 4 bases at J, with 8 bases between the two ends. The CDR3 runs 12 residues. The germline V gene encodes CDR1 LGHNT and CDR2 FRNRAP. Each TCR transcript was tagged with a 10-nucleotide random UMI during 5'RACE. Each CDR3 protein is one row after TCRdb ran MiXCR on the 5' RACE reads. The table shows approximately 85,000 distinct CDR3 sequences, with 4.3% occurring only once.

The V call is TRBV12-5, the J call TRBJ2-5; the D is unclear. The specimen was PBMCs. The TCR was taken from a woman in her sixties or seventies with multiple sclerosis. The CDR3 reads CASGASRETQYF. The DNA for the CDR3 is TGTGCTAGTGGTGCCTCTAGAGAGACCCAGTACTTC.